Listed below are T cell receptor beta chains from one sample, sequenced in a study of blood T cell repertoires in COVID-19. Using immunoSEQ multiplex PCR, the repertoire was profiled, and TCRdb retains in-frame clones only, with some absent. The sample lists over 110,000 clones, 75% to 90% seen once, with 3.5% in the top ten. The sample was peripheral blood. The receptors derive from a man aged 70 or older who had recovered from COVID-19. The CDR3 runs from the conserved cysteine through the conserved F or W. A D gene is named only where the DNA matches it firmly. Size is omitted from some rows. Given values are once, few, many or a class for expanded clones.

j_call clone_size d_call cdr3_length v_call cdr3_nt cdr3_aa
TRBJ2-3 NA NA 15 TRBV5-1 TGCGCCAGCAGCCCTGGGCTTTCCACCACAGATACGCAGTATTTT CASSPGLSTTDTQYF
TRBJ1-6 NA TRBD1 14 TRBV10-1 TGCGCCAAGAATCACAGGGGCCCCAATTCACCCCTCCACTTT CAKNHRGPNSPLHF
TRBJ2-3 NA NA 15 TRBV10-3 TGTGCCATCAGAGGTTGGCGGGGTAACACAGATACGCAGTATTTT CAIRGWRGNTDTQYF
TRBJ2-7 NA TRBD1 14 TRBV5-1 TGCGCCAGCGCCACCTGGGACAGTTACTACGAGCAGTACTTC CASATWDSYYEQYF
TRBJ2-2 few TRBD2 15 TRBV30 TGTGCCTGGAAATGGCGGGAGGGCCATACCGGGGAGCTGTTTTTT CAWKWREGHTGELFF
TRBJ2-3 NA TRBD2 16 TRBV6-6 TGTGCCAGCCGAGATACAGGACTAGCGGGAGAGGATACGCAGTATTTT CASRDTGLAGEDTQYF
TRBJ2-7 NA NA 18 TRBV5-1 TGCGCCAGCATGAGTCGGACTAACCTTGAGGGTGGATTCCACGAGCAGTACTTC CASMSRTNLEGGFHEQYF
TRBJ2-7 NA NA 14 TRBV18 TGTGCCAGCTCTATGTCTGGGGGCCTTGGCGAGCAGTACTTC CASSMSGGLGEQYF
TRBJ2-5 NA NA 14 TRBV5-1 TGCGCCAGCAGCTTGGCCGGGAGCGGGGAGACCCAGTACTTC CASSLAGSGETQYF
TRBJ2-2 NA NA 12 TRBV10-3 TGTGCCATCAGTGAGTACGGGGTGGAGCTGTTTTTT CAISEYGVELFF
TRBJ1-1 few NA 13 TRBV6-5 TGTGCCAGCAGTCTCGGTTTGAACACTGAAGCTTTCTTT CASSLGLNTEAFF
TRBJ2-5 NA TRBD1 14 TRBV7-8 TGTGCCAGCAGCTTTGACAGGGGGAGGGAGACCCAGTACTTC CASSFDRGRETQYF
TRBJ2-3 few TRBD2 17 TRBV28 TGTGCCTCCCACTCACCACGGAAAGCGGGGAGCACAGATACGCAGTATTTT CASHSPRKAGSTDTQYF
TRBJ2-3 NA NA 15 TRBV19 TGTGCCAGTAGTGCCTTCGACATTAGCACAGATACGCAGTATTTT CASSAFDISTDTQYF
TRBJ1-2 NA NA 13 TRBV7-9 TGTGCCAGCAGCTTAGGGGCAGACTATGGCTACACCTTC CASSLGADYGYTF
TRBJ2-1 NA TRBD2 18 TRBV19 TGTGCCAGTAGCCTCCTCGAGACTAGCGGTTACTCCTACAATGAGCAGTTCTTC CASSLLETSGYSYNEQFF
TRBJ2-1 NA TRBD2 16 TRBV10-2 TGCGCCAGCAGTGAGAGTAGCGGGAGTTTAATAAATGAGCAGTTCTTC CASSESSGSLINEQFF
TRBJ2-6 NA TRBD2 18 TRBV9 TGTGCCAGCACCCCTGGGGGGGGAATATTAGCTGGGGCCAACGTCCTGACTTTC CASTPGGGILAGANVLTF
TRBJ1-6 NA NA 14 TRBV7-2 TGTGCCAGCAGCTTAGTGCAGGGCGGTTCACCCCTCCACTTT CASSLVQGGSPLHF
TRBJ1-5 NA NA 12 TRBV12-3/TRBV12-4 TGTGCCAGCAGTTTATTCGATCAGCCCCAGCATTTT CASSLFDQPQHF
TRBJ2-7 NA NA 15 TRBV4-3 TGCGCCAGCAGCCAAGGAATCCGGGGTTCGTTCGAGCAGTACTTC CASSQGIRGSFEQYF
TRBJ2-2 NA TRBD2 16 TRBV3-1/TRBV3-2 TGTGCCAGCAGCCAAGAATCCGCGGGAGGGGCCGGGGAGCTGTTTTTT CASSQESAGGAGELFF
TRBJ2-1 few NA 14 TRBV21-1 TGTGCCAGCAGCAAAGGTAGGGGGTGCGGTGAGCAGTTCTTC CASSKGRGCGEQFF
TRBJ2-1 once TRBD2 18 TRBV6-2/TRBV6-3 TGTGCCAGCAGTCCACCGAGACTAGCTCGGAGCTCCTACAATGAGCAGTTCTTC CASSPPRLARSSYNEQFF
TRBJ2-7 NA TRBD1 15 TRBV6-5 TGTGCCAGCAGACCCACCGGACAGGGAACCTACGAGCAGTACTTC CASRPTGQGTYEQYF
TRBJ2-1 once NA 14 TRBV6-5 TGTGCCAGCAGTTACTCAACAGGGTTCCCTGAGCAGTTCTTC CASSYSTGFPEQFF
TRBJ2-3 NA TRBD1 16 TRBV5-1 TGCGCCAGCAGCCAATCCGGGACAGGGGGCTCAGATACGCAGTATTTT CASSQSGTGGSDTQYF
TRBJ2-3 NA TRBD2 16 TRBV10-3 TGTGCCATCAGTGAGTTAGCGGGAGGGCCCTCTGATACGCAGTATTTT CAISELAGGPSDTQYF
TRBJ2-7 NA TRBD2 14 TRBV5-4 TGTGCCAGCAGCCGGGGGGGCGGGAGTTACGAGCAGTACTTC CASSRGGGSYEQYF
TRBJ2-2 NA TRBD2 14 TRBV19 TGTGCCAGTCTCAGCGGGAGCGCCCCCGGGGAGCTGTTTTTT CASLSGSAPGELFF
TRBJ1-1 NA TRBD1 16 TRBV5-5 TGTGCCAGCAGCTCAGACAGGGAAGGACGGCACACTGAAGCTTTCTTT CASSSDREGRHTEAFF
TRBJ1-2 NA NA 18 TRBV11-2 TGTGCCAGCAGCTCGGTCCGGGACGGCCGGGAGGCTAACTATGGCTACACCTTC CASSSVRDGREANYGYTF
TRBJ1-5 NA TRBD1 15 TRBV6-5 TGTGCCAGCAGCCGTACACAGACAGGGAATCAGCCCCAGCATTTT CASSRTQTGNQPQHF
TRBJ2-1 NA TRBD1 13 TRBV7-9 TGTGCCAGCAGCGGGACAGGGGGATATGAGCAGTTCTTC CASSGTGGYEQFF
TRBJ1-1 NA TRBD1 13 TRBV4-1 TGCGCCAGCAGCGACAGGGAAAACACTGAAGCTTTCTTT CASSDRENTEAFF
TRBJ2-2 NA NA 14 TRBV11-2 TGTGCCAGCAGCTTTGCTAGATACACCGGGGAGCTGTTTTTT CASSFARYTGELFF
TRBJ2-3 NA TRBD2 18 TRBV5-8 TGTGCCAGCAGCTTGGCAGCCTCTCGAGGGAGGGCCACAGATACGCAGTATTTT CASSLAASRGRATDTQYF
TRBJ1-1 once NA 15 TRBV14 TGTGCCAGCAGCCAAGGTACCAGGGTGGACACTGAAGCTTTCTTT CASSQGTRVDTEAFF
TRBJ2-3 few TRBD2 14 TRBV29-1 TGCAGCGGGACTAGCGGGAGGGCCACAGATACGCAGTATTTT CSGTSGRATDTQYF
TRBJ1-4 few TRBD1 15 TRBV19 TGTGCCAGTAGTGAGACAGGGATAACTAATGAAAAACTGTTTTTT CASSETGITNEKLFF
TRBJ2-1 NA NA 14 TRBV4-2 TGTGCCAGCAGCCAAGAATTTGGTCGGGGAGAGCAGTTCTTC CASSQEFGRGEQFF
TRBJ2-1 NA TRBD1 16 TRBV19 TGTGCCAGTAGTATAGATCTGGGACAGGGGTACAATGAGCAGTTCTTC CASSIDLGQGYNEQFF
TRBJ2-3 NA TRBD2 15 TRBV6-5 TGTGCCAGCAGCTGGACTAGCGGAACCACAGATACGCAGTATTTT CASSWTSGTTDTQYF
TRBJ1-1 NA TRBD1 19 TRBV9 TGTGCCAGCAGCGTAGTTTCCGGGACAGGGGGTAAAATGAACACTGAAGCTTTCTTT CASSVVSGTGGKMNTEAFF
TRBJ2-7 NA NA 15 TRBV10-2 TGCGCCAGCAGCCCCCTGCCGTCGCTCGGGTACGAGCAGTACTTC CASSPLPSLGYEQYF
TRBJ1-5 NA NA 13 TRBV7-9 TGTGCCAGCAGCTTAGGGGCTGGTCAGCCCCAGCATTTT CASSLGAGQPQHF
TRBJ2-7 NA NA 15 TRBV5-4 TGTGCCAGCAGCCGAATCGACCGGGACTCCTACGAGCAGTACTTC CASSRIDRDSYEQYF
TRBJ2-3 NA TRBD2 16 TRBV27 TGTGCCAGCGGAAACCCCCTAGCGGGAGGGCCTTTTGCGCAGTATTTT CASGNPLAGGPFAQYF
TRBJ1-2 once NA 11 TRBV20-1 TGCAGTGCTAGGGGGCTCCATGGCTACACCTTC CSARGLHGYTF
TRBJ2-3 NA TRBD1 16 TRBV5-1 TGCGCCAGCAGCTTGGGCACAGGGGGATACACAGATACGCAGTATTTT CASSLGTGGYTDTQYF
TRBJ2-1 few TRBD2 17 TRBV5-1 TGCGCCAGCAGCTTTGCTCTGACTAGCGGGAGCCCGGATGAGCAGTTCTTC CASSFALTSGSPDEQFF
TRBJ2-1 NA TRBD2 16 TRBV5-8 TGTGCCAGCAGCTTGGGCTCGGGACTAGCAGCTGGTGAGCAGTTCTTC CASSLGSGLAAGEQFF
TRBJ1-4 NA TRBD1 15 TRBV2 TGTGCCAGCAGTGAAGGGACAGGGCTAAATGAAAAACTGTTTTTT CASSEGTGLNEKLFF
TRBJ2-1 NA TRBD1 15 TRBV13 TGTGCCAGCAGCCCCCGGGACAGCTCCTACAATGAGCAGTTCTTC CASSPRDSSYNEQFF